This T cell receptor beta chain was recorded in a study of blood T cells in healthy people across ages. Study background: About one barcoded beta molecule per two T cells came from capture by template switching. Notes on the study in general: Long-lived donors exceeded aged donors in naive CD4+ cells and diversity.

Samples each yielded at least 5.5 micrograms of total RNA. The CDR3 loop spans 14 amino acids. With 1 base removed from V and 5 bases from J, the gap between germline ends came to 9 bases. As to this clonotype: Its target is not known.

With a J-beta primer mix and a sample-barcoded 5' primer, a second PCR ran about 6 to 11 cycles. Through a template-switch adaptor with 12 random nucleotides, each cDNA molecule received a tag. TCRdb recomputed calls from the 5' RACE reads with MiXCR, one row per CDR3 protein. The sample includes 700,000 or so distinct CDR3 sequences, over 20% of them seen just once. The sample was blood. The source of this sequence is a man between 65 and 85 years old in good health. The chain has TRBV12-3 or TRBV12-4 and TRBJ2-1; D gene uncertain. CDR3 sequence: CASSLVRRDNEQFF. CDR3 sequence (DNA): TGTGCCAGCAGTTTAGTCAGGAGAGACAATGAGCAGTTCTTC.